The 3 T cell receptor beta chains presented below share a single source sample, sequenced in a study of radiotherapy plus CTLA-4 blockade in lung cancer. Assay used: immunoSEQ multiplex PCR; TCRdb lists only in-frame clones, some missing. This table has approximately 90,000 clones, about 83% appearing once. The sample in question was peripheral blood, obtained from a patient treated with radiotherapy plus ipilimumab. Receptor source: a human donor with non-small cell lung cancer who had stable disease on radiotherapy plus ipilimumab.

This clone was seen a handful of times. The rearrangement joins TRBV7-2 to TRBJ2-7; 7 positions match TRBD1. The CDR3 is 13 amino acids. Trimming removed 5 bases from V and 7 bases from J; junction bases left unmatched: 8. Per germline, CDR1 SGHTA and CDR2 FQGNSA. CDR3: CASSGNRGGEQYF. The CDR3 region has the DNA TGTGCCAGCAGCGGAAACAGGGGTGGGGAGCAGTACTTC.

The rearrangement joins TRBV27 to TRBJ1-1; weak D call: TRBD1 (6 bases). The CDR3 is 14 amino acids. Germline V gene lookup returns CDR1 MNHEY and CDR2 SMNVEV (reference sequence). Trimming stripped 0 bases from V and 6 bases from J, with 11 bases between. CDR3 sequence (DNA): TGTGCCAGCAGTTTATCAAGGGGGGTGCCTGAAGCTTTCTTT. This sequence encodes CASSLSRGVPEAFF.

The chain is built from TRBV18 and TRBJ1-5; the D gene is possibly TRBD1 (5 bases). The V and J ends lost 3 bases and 5 bases respectively, with 11 bases between them. Germline CDR1 reads KGHSH; CDR2 reads LQKENI. CDR3 length: 14 amino acids. The CDR3 bases are TGTGCCAGCTCACCCGCGGGGGGGGATCAGCCCCAGCATTTT. Its protein is CASSPAGGDQPQHF.